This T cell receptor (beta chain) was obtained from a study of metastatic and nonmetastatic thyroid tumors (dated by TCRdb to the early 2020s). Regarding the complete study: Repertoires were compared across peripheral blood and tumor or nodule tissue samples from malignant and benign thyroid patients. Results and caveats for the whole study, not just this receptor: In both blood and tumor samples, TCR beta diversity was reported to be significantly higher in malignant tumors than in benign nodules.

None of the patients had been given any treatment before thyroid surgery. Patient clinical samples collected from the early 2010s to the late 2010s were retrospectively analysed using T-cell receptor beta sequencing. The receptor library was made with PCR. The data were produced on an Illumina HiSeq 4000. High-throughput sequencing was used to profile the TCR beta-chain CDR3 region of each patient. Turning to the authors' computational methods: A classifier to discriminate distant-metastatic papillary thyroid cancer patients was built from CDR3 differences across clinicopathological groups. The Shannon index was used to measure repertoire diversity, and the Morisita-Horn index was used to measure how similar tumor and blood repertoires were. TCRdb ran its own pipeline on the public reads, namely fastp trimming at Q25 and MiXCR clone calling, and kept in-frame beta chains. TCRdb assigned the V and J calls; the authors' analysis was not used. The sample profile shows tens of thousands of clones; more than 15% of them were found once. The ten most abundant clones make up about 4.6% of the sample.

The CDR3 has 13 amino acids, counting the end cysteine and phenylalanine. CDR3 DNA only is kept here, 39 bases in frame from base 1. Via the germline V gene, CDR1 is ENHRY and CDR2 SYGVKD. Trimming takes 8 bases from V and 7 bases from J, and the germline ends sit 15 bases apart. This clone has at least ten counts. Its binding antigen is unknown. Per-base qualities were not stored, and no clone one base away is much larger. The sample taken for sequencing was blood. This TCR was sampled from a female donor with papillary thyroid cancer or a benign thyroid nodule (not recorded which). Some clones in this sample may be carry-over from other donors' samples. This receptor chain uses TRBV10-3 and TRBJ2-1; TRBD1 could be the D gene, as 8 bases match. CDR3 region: CAIRTGRENEQFF. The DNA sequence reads TGTGCCATCCGGACAGGGAGGGAGAATGAGCAGTTCTTC.